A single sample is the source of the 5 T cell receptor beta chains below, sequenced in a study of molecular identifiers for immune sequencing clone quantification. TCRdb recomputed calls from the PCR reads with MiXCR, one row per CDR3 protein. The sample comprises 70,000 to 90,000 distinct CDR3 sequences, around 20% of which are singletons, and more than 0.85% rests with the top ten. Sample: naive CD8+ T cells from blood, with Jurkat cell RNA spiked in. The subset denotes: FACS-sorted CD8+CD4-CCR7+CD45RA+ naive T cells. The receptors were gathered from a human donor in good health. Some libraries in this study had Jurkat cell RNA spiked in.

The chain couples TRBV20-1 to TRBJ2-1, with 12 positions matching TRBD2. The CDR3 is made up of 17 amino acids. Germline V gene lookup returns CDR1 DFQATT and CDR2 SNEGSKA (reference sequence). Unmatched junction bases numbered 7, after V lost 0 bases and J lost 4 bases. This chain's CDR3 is CSARDRPSGGGYNEQFF. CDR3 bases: TGCAGTGCTAGAGATCGGCCTAGCGGGGGGGGATACAATGAGCAGTTCTTC.

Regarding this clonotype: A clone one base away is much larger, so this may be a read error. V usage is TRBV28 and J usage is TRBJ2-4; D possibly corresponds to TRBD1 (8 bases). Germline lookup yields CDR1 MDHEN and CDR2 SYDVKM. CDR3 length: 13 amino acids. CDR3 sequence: CASSITGGVIQHF. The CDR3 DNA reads TGTGCCAGCAGTATAACAGGGGGGGTCATTCAGCACTTC. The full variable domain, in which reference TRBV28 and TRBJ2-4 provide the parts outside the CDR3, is DVKVTQSSRYLVKRTGEKVFLECVQDMDHENMFWYRQDPGLGLRLIYFSYDVKMKEKGDIPEGYSVSREKKERFSLILESASTNQTSMYLCASSITGGVIQHFGAGTRLSVL.

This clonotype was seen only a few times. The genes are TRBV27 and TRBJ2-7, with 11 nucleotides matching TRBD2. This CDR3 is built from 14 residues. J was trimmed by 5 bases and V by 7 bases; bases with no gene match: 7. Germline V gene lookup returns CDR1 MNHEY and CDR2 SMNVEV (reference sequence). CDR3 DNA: TGTGCCAGCATAGCCTCTAGCGGGGGGCACGAGCAGTACTTC. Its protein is CASIASSGGHEQYF.

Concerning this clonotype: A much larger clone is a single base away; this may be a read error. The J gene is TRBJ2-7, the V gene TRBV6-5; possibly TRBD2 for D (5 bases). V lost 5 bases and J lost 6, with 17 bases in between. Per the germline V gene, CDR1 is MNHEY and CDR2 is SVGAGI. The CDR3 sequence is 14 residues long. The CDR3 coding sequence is TGTGCCAGCAGTCCCTGGGTAGCGCGAGTCGAGCAGTACTTC. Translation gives CASSPWVARVEQYF.

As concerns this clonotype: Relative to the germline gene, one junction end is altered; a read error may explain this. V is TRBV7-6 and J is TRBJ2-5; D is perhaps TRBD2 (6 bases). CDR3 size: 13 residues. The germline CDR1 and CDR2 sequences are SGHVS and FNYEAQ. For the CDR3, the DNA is TGTGCCGCCCGGGAGACGTACCAAGAGACCCGGTACTTC. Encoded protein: CAARETYQETRYF.